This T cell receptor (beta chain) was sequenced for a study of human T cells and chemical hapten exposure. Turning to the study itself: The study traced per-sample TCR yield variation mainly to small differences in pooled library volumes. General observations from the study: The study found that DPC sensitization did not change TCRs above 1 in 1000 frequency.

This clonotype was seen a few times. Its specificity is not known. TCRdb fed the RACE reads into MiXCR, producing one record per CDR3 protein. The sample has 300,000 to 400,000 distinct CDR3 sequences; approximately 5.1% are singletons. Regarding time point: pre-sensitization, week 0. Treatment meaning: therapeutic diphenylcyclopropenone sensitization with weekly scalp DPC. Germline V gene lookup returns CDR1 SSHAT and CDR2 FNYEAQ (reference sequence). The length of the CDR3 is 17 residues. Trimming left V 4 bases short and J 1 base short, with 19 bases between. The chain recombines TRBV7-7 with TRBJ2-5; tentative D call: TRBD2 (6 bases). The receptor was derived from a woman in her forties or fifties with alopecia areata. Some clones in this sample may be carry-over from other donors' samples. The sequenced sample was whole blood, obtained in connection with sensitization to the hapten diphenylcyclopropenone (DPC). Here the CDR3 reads CASSSVAGRRGQETQYF. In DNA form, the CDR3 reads TGTGCCAGCAGCTCCGTTGCCGGACGGCGGGGCCAAGAGACCCAGTACTTC.